Following are 12 T cell receptor beta chains from one sample sequenced in a study of T cells in Graves' hyperthyroidism and ophthalmopathy. Authors of the study amplified TCR beta CDR3 regions from RNA transcripts. Using the HTBI primer set, a first-round RT-PCR was run on the TCR CDR3. A single record per CDR3 protein comes from TCRdb applying MiXCR to the multiplex PCR reads. There are a few hundred thousand distinct CDR3 sequences in the sample; 15% to 19% occur only once, and around 6.6% lies in the top ten. Sequenced input: blood. These receptors came from a woman aged 25 to 39 with Graves' hyperthyroidism.

This clonotype was seen many times. This chain uses TRBV3-1 with TRBJ2-7; D is undetermined. V dropped 0 bases and J dropped 3 bases, with 6 bases sitting between them. Germline V gene lookup returns CDR1 LGHDT and CDR2 YNNKEL (reference sequence). CDR3 length: 13 residues. CDR3 sequence: CASSQEGLYEQYF. The CDR3 bases are TGTGCCAGCAGCCAAGAGGGTCTCTACGAGCAGTACTTC.

This clonotype showed up just a few times. The chain recombines TRBV5-1 with TRBJ1-1; tentative D call: TRBD1 (5 bases). The CDR3 is 15 amino acids. CDR1 and CDR2 from the germline V gene are SGHRS and YFSETQ. V lost 0 bases to trimming and J lost 3 bases, with 12 bases between them. As DNA, the CDR3 is TGCGCCAGCAGCTTGGTTTCAGGGAGCTACACTGAAGCTTTCTTT. Amino acid sequence: CASSLVSGSYTEAFF. The complete variable domain, with remaining parts taken from reference TRBV5-1 and TRBJ1-1, reads KAGVTQTPRYLIKTRGQQVTLSCSPISGHRSVSWYQQTPGQGLQFLFEYFSETQRNKGNFPGRFSGRQFSNSRSEMNVSTLELGDSALYLCASSLVSGSYTEAFFGQGTRLTVV.

In this sample, this clonotype turned up many times. The chain joins TRBV7-2 to TRBJ2-3; the D gene is possibly TRBD2 (6 bases). This CDR3 contains 17 residues. Germline-derived CDR1 and CDR2 are SGHTA and FQGNSA. V dropped 2 bases and J dropped 6 bases, with 21 bases sitting between them. The CDR3 protein is CASSLKIRRGPGDTQYF. Written as DNA, the CDR3 is TGTGCCAGCAGCTTAAAAATAAGGCGGGGTCCCGGGGATACGCAGTATTTT.

This clonotype was seen ten or more times. The chain couples TRBV20-1 to TRBJ2-3; perhaps TRBD1 as D (6 bases). The germline V gene has CDR1 DFQATT and CDR2 SNEGSKA (reference sequence). The CDR3 has 15 residues. V lost 5 bases, J lost 1 base, and 16 bases lay in between. The CDR3 DNA is TGCAGTGCTCATGGACCTTGGGGGCGCACAGATACGCAGTATTTT. Translated: CSAHGPWGRTDTQYF.

This clonotype was recorded at least ten times. The chain has TRBV18 and TRBJ1-2, with D possibly TRBD1 on 5 matching bases. Germline-derived CDR1 and CDR2 are KGHSH and LQKENI. The V gene lost 6 bases and the J gene lost 5 bases, with 13 bases spanning the gap. The CDR3 runs 13 residues. The CDR3 is CASSPTVPYGYTF. In nucleotides, the CDR3 is TGTGCCAGCTCCCCGACAGTTCCTTATGGCTACACCTTC.

This clonotype showed up many times. The chain is built from TRBV6-2 or TRBV6-3 and TRBJ2-1; D could derive from TRBD1 or TRBD2 (6 bases each). Trimming removed 2 bases at V and 11 bases at J, with 19 bases between. Germline CDR1 and CDR2: MNHEY and SVGEGT. This CDR3 has 15 residues. This chain's CDR3 is CASSYGKGGGPKQFF. CDR3 sequence (DNA): TGTGCCAGCAGTTACGGAAAGGGTGGGGGGCCGAAGCAGTTCTTC.

This chain connects TRBV11-2 to TRBJ2-1; 9 nucleotides align to TRBD2. The CDR3 spans 16 residues. The V gene end was trimmed by 5 bases and the J gene end by 3 bases; junction bases not matched to a gene: 8. Germline loops: CDR1 SGHAT, CDR2 FQNNGV. CDR3 in amino acids: CASSPGVSGGYNEQFF. CDR3 DNA: TGTGCCAGCAGCCCGGGGGTTAGCGGGGGCTACAATGAGCAGTTCTTC.

This clonotype has a count of ten or more. The chain joins TRBV30 to TRBJ2-7, with D unclear. CDR1 is GTSNPN and CDR2 is SVGIG in the germline V gene (reference sequence). This CDR3 is 11 amino acids long. V lost 2 bases and J 4 bases, leaving 6 bases between the germline ends. This CDR3 reads CAWSFLYEQYF. DNA of the CDR3: TGTGCCTGGAGTTTTCTGTACGAGCAGTACTTC.

Concerning this clonotype: The junction shows a germline mismatch at one end, possibly a read error. J is TRBJ2-5 and V is TRBV19; 9 bases map to TRBD1. The CDR3 has 15 residues. Per germline, CDR1 LNHDA and CDR2 SQIVND (reference sequence). CDR3 DNA sequence: TGTGCCGGTAGTATCGTGGGACAGGGCCAAGAGACCCAGTACTTC. Translated: CAGSIVGQGQETQYF.

The chain joins TRBV20-1 to TRBJ1-4; the match to TRBD1 covers 9 bases. The V and J ends lost 6 bases and 3 bases, in that order; junction bases with no gene match: 8. Looked up from germline, CDR1 is DFQATT and CDR2 is SNEGSKA (reference sequence). The CDR3 length is 15 residues. The DNA of the CDR3 is TGCAGTGCACCCGGGACAGGGTCCTCTAATGAAAAACTGTTTTTT. This codes for CSAPGTGSSNEKLFF.

V gene TRBV19 combines with J gene TRBJ2-1; 8 positions agree with TRBD2. The junction had 6 bases not matched to a gene; V was cut back by 2 bases and J by 3 bases. The germline V gene encodes CDR1 LNHDA and CDR2 SQIVND (reference sequence). CDR3 length equals 16 residues. CDR3 DNA sequence: TGTGCCAGTAGTATAAGGACGCGGGAGGACTACAATGAGCAGTTCTTC. Translated, it gives CASSIRTREDYNEQFF.

The sample holds a few counts of this clonotype. This sequence joins TRBV29-1 and TRBJ1-2, with D perhaps TRBD1 (5 bases). With 6 bases removed from V and 0 bases from J, the gap between germline ends came to 17 bases. The CDR3 has 15 residues. The germline gives CDR1 SQVTM, CDR2 ANQGSEA. In DNA, the CDR3 is TGCAGCGTCGGGACGGATCTCACTACTAACTATGGCTACACCTTC. It encodes CSVGTDLTTNYGYTF.